This T cell receptor beta chain derives from a study of beta chain features in type 1 diabetes. Study-level points and caveats: Insertions at VDJ junctions were less frequent in type 1 diabetes patients. These patients also deleted more nucleotides at the same junctions. People with Type 1 diabetes carried modestly yet significantly shorter TCRB CDR3s in all four CD4+ subsets.

The CDR3 covers 13 residues. Looked up from germline, CDR1 is GTSNPN and CDR2 is SVGIG (reference sequence). V shed 2 bases and J 6 bases; nucleotides not matched to a gene: 4. Expressed TCRB transcripts were sequenced because the isolated RNA had all been reverse transcribed beforehand. TCRdb keeps only in-frame clones here, not all; method: immunoSEQ multiplex PCR. The table lists some 160,000 clones, roughly 9% of them singletons. Of note for this clone: Its target is not known.

The sequencing input was central memory CD4+ T cells from blood. The genes are TRBV30 and TRBJ2-3, with 8 bases fitting TRBD1. The clonotype originates from a woman under 40 with type 1 diabetes. CDR3 in amino acids: CAWSIRGRDTQYF. CDR3 bases: TGTGCCTGGAGTATCAGGGGGCGGGATACGCAGTATTTT.